This TCR beta chain derives from a study of blood T cell repertoires in COVID-19. As for the study in general: COVID-19 samples from acute and convalescent phases originated in the United States, Italy and Spain. PBMCs, B-cell-depleted T cells, or T cells were the source of the cDNA or gDNA that made up the material.

Trimming took 6 bases from V and 1 from J; bases not matched to a gene: 4. Germline V gives CDR1 MNHEY, CDR2 SVGAGI. CDR3 size: 15 residues. Here immunoSEQ multiplex PCR was the method, and the copy in TCRdb shows in-frame clones only, minus some. The table lists about 140,000 clones, around 87% of them singletons. This TCR came from a man aged 50 or older who had recovered from COVID-19. Sequencing was performed on peripheral blood. This chain links TRBV6-5 with TRBJ2-5; TRBD2 matches 11 bases. CDR3 DNA: TGTGCCAGCAGCACTAGCGGGGGTTCCCAAGAGACCCAGTACTTC. Translation gives CASSTSGGSQETQYF.